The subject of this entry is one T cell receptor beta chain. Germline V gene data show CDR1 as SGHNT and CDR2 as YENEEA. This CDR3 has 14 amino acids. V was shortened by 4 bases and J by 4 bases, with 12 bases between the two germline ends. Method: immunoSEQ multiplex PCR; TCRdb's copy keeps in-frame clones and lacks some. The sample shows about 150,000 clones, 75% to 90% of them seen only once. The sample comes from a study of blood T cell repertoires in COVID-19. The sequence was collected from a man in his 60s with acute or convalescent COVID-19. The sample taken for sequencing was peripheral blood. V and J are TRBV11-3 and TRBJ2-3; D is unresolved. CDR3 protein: CASSSTPRADTQYF. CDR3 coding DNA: TGTGCCAGCAGCTCAACCCCCCGGGCAGATACGCAGTATTTT.